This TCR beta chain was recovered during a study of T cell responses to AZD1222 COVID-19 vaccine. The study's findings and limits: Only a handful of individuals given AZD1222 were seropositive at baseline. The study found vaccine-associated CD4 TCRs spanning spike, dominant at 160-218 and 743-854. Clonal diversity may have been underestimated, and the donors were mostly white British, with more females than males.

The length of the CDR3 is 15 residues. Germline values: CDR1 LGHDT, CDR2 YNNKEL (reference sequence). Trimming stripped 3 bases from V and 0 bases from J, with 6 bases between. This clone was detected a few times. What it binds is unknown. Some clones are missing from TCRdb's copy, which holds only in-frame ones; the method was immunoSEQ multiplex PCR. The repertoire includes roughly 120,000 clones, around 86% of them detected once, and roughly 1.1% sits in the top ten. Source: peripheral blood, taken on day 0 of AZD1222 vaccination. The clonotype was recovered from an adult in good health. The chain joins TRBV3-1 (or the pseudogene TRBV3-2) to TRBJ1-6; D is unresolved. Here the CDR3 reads CASSQRGSYNSPLHF. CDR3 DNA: TGTGCCAGCAGCCAGCGAGGCTCCTATAATTCACCCCTCCACTTT.